The 4 T cell receptor beta chains in this list originate from one sample, sequenced in a study of beta chain features in type 1 diabetes. The study reverse transcribed the entire isolated RNA, so it sequenced expressed TCRB transcripts. The assay was immunoSEQ multiplex PCR, and TCRdb's table has in-frame clones only and misses some. There are under 350,000 clones in the sample; 7.5% to 9.5% occur only once, and more than 0.9% lies in the top ten. Sequenced material: central memory CD4+ T cells from blood. These receptors were obtained from a woman between 18 and 30 years old in good health.

This clone was detected only a few times. The rearrangement uses TRBV4-3 and TRBJ1-4; TRBD1 might be the D (6 bases). The CDR3 contains 17 residues. Germline assignment: CDR1 LGHNA and CDR2 YSLEER. Trimming took off 0 bases at V and 7 bases at J, with 18 bases between the two ends. The CDR3 protein is CASSQDLIEQGGEKLFF. The CDR3 DNA is TGCGCCAGCAGCCAAGATCTTATCGAACAGGGCGGTGAAAAACTGTTTTTT.

This clone has just a few counts. This chain joins TRBV6-7 and TRBJ1-6; D perhaps matches TRBD1 (5 bases). TRBV6-7 counts as an open reading frame of uncertain function. V dropped 2 bases and J dropped 10 bases, with 24 bases sitting between them. This CDR3 contains 18 residues. The CDR3 here is CASSYPRAGKGVASPLHF. The CDR3 DNA reads as TGTGCCAGCAGTTACCCAAGGGCAGGGAAGGGTGTAGCCTCACCCCTCCACTTT.

This clone occurred a few times. V is TRBV7-6 and J is TRBJ2-7; the D call may be TRBD1 or TRBD2 (5 bases each). The CDR3 length is 14 residues. The ends were cut back, 5 bases at V and 3 bases at J, with 14 bases in the middle. CDR1 is SGHVS and CDR2 is FNYEAQ in the germline V gene. CDR3 coding DNA: TGTGCCAGCAGCCCGCAGGGAGCTTACTACGAGCAGTACTTC. Translating gives CASSPQGAYYEQYF.

This clone was seen more than once but under ten times. V and J are TRBV2 and TRBJ2-1, with D possibly matching TRBD2 (6 bases). The CDR3 sequence is 16 residues long. The V gene's germline CDR1 is SNHLY and CDR2 FYNNEI. Between the trimmed V and J ends, which lost 3 bases and 15 bases, there was a span of 27 bases. The CDR3 DNA follows: TGTGCCAGCAGTGAGAGCCTAGCGACGTCCCCCGCGGGATGGTTCTTC. Its protein product is CASSESLATSPAGWFF.